These T cell receptor beta chains were read from a single sample in a study of spatial heterogeneity in lung cancer. One entry per CDR3 protein, called by TCRdb with MiXCR from the 5' RACE reads. The sample consists of 10,000 to 12,000 distinct CDR3 sequences, 12% of them appearing once. The source material was lung tumor tissue, sampled at surgery. These receptors were collected from a female donor with early-stage non-small cell lung cancer. Both conserved end residues are part of each CDR3. D genes are given only for firm matches. Only some rows state a clone size, as once, few, many or a class for expanded clones.

>TRBV5-1|TRBD1|medium-sized|TRBJ2-1
CASSLRTGGSYNEQFF
TGCGCCAGCAGCCTCCGGACAGGGGGCTCCTACAATGAGCAGTTCTTC
>TRBV7-9|NA|medium-sized|TRBJ2-1
CASSPEFNEQFF
TGTGCCAGCAGCCCCGAGTTCAATGAGCAGTTCTTC
>TRBV30|NA|few|TRBJ1-5
CAWSVSRDQPQHF
TGTGCCTGGAGTGTAAGCCGGGATCAGCCCCAGCATTTT
>TRBV18|NA|few|TRBJ1-1
CASKTNTEAFF
TGTGCCAGTAAGACGAACACTGAAGCTTTCTTT
>TRBV6-5|NA|many|TRBJ1-5
CASSYSRDSNQPQHF
TGTGCCAGCAGTTACAGCAGGGACAGCAATCAGCCCCAGCATTTT
>TRBV5-5|TRBD1|NA|TRBJ2-7
CASSSRDRGYYEQYF
TGTGCCAGCAGCTCCCGGGACAGGGGGTACTACGAGCAGTACTTC
>TRBV7-9|NA|many|TRBJ1-5
CASSRGSLLNQPQHF
TGTGCCAGCAGCCGGGGAAGCTTACTCAATCAGCCCCAGCATTTT
>TRBV10-3|NA|many|TRBJ2-1
CAISESRGHEQFF
TGTGCCATCAGTGAGTCCAGGGGACATGAGCAGTTCTTC
>TRBV4-2|TRBD1|NA|TRBJ1-6
CASSQAPDRGISPLHF
TGTGCCAGCAGCCAAGCCCCGGACAGGGGAATTTCACCCCTCCACTTT
>TRBV5-1|NA|NA|TRBJ2-2
CASSLDPLGPGELFF
TGCGCCAGCAGCTTGGACCCACTGGGGCCCGGGGAGCTGTTTTTT
>TRBV30|NA|few|TRBJ2-1
CAWSLATSYNEQFF
TGTGCCTGGAGTCTAGCGACCTCCTACAATGAGCAGTTCTTC
>TRBV6-1|TRBD2|NA|TRBJ2-7
CASSGTSGTTSYEQYF
TGTGCCAGCAGCGGGACTAGCGGGACCACATCCTACGAGCAGTACTTC
>TRBV20-1|TRBD1|many|TRBJ2-7
CSDTGGLGEQYF
TGCAGTGATACAGGGGGCCTGGGGGAGCAGTACTTC
>TRBV24-1|NA|many|TRBJ2-3
CATTSGTSTDTQYF
TGTGCCACCACCTCCGGGACTAGCACAGATACGCAGTATTTT
>TRBV18|NA|NA|TRBJ2-7
CASSPSLLGYEQYF
TGTGCCAGCTCACCCTCATTACTAGGCTACGAGCAGTACTTC
>TRBV5-1|TRBD2|NA|TRBJ2-7
CASSGGLGLASSYEQYF
TGCGCCAGCAGCGGAGGCTTAGGACTAGCTTCCTCCTACGAGCAGTACTTC
>TRBV12-3/TRBV12-4|TRBD1|medium-sized|TRBJ2-3
CASGGTGDITDTQYF
TGTGCCAGTGGGGGGACAGGGGATATCACAGATACGCAGTATTTT
>TRBV6-5|NA|NA|TRBJ1-1
CASSSGGLMNTEAFF
TGTGCCAGCAGTTCCGGGGGCCTCATGAACACTGAAGCTTTCTTT
>TRBV10-3|TRBD2|few|TRBJ2-1
CAISEDGRHNEQFF
TGTGCCATCAGTGAGGACGGGAGGCACAATGAGCAGTTCTTC
>TRBV2|TRBD2|medium-sized|TRBJ2-1
CASRGDYTYNEQFF
TGTGCCAGCCGGGGGGATTATACCTACAATGAGCAGTTCTTC
>TRBV6-1|TRBD1|many|TRBJ1-2
CASSPDRGGYGYTF
TGTGCCAGCAGTCCGGACAGGGGAGGCTATGGCTACACCTTC
>TRBV11-2|TRBD2|many|TRBJ2-2
CASSPAGSANTGELFF
TGTGCCAGCAGCCCAGCGGGGAGCGCGAACACCGGGGAGCTGTTTTTT
>TRBV5-1|NA|many|TRBJ2-3
CASSFPGLQDTQYF
TGCGCCAGCAGCTTCCCAGGGTTGCAAGATACGCAGTATTTT
>TRBV27|NA|many|TRBJ1-4
CASSLERNEKLFF
TGTGCCAGCAGTTTAGAACGGAATGAAAAACTGTTTTTT
>TRBV6-2/TRBV6-3|TRBD2|medium-sized|TRBJ2-1
CASSRPTSGRAASYNEQFF
TGTGCCAGCAGTAGGCCGACTAGCGGGAGGGCCGCTAGCTACAATGAGCAGTTCTTC
>TRBV7-2|TRBD2|many|TRBJ2-3
CASSPSGGAGTQYF
TGTGCCAGCAGCCCTAGCGGGGGGGCGGGTACGCAGTATTTT
>TRBV7-8|TRBD1|medium-sized|TRBJ1-2
CASSLARQGYGYTF
TGTGCCAGCAGCTTAGCTAGACAGGGCTATGGCTACACCTTC
>TRBV7-2|TRBD1|many|TRBJ2-2
CASSLTGGTGELFF
TGTGCCAGCAGCCTGACAGGGGGCACCGGGGAGCTGTTTTTT